Listed below are T cell receptor beta chains from one sample, sequenced in a study of vaccination and CD4 T cells after COVID-19. TCRdb itself ran the PCR reads through MiXCR, one entry per CDR3 protein. The sample includes around 7,700 distinct CDR3 sequences, about 59% of them seen just once. Their antigens remain unidentified. The sample consisted of CD4+ T cells from blood, cultured in vitro. The receptors come from a human donor who had recovered from COVID-19. The CDR3 runs from the conserved cysteine through the conserved F or W. Fields, in order: clone size, D gene, J gene, V gene, CDR3 protein, CDR3 DNA. A D gene is named only where the DNA matches it firmly. Part of the rows lack a size; the others show once, few, many or a class for expanded clones.

-	-	TRBJ2-5	TRBV20-1	CSASGVGAAPIFETQYF	TGCAGTGCTAGTGGGGTGGGGGCGGCGCCTATATTTGAGACCCAGTACTTC
-	TRBD1	TRBJ1-1	TRBV20-1	CSARGPQGAVGTEAFF	TGCAGTGCTAGAGGACCCCAGGGGGCGGTGGGCACTGAAGCTTTCTTT
-	TRBD2	TRBJ2-3	TRBV7-9	CASSFYGRAWVDTQYF	TGTGCCAGCAGCTTTTACGGGAGGGCATGGGTCGATACGCAGTATTTT
few	-	TRBJ1-2	TRBV6-1	CASSENRARGYTF	TGTGCCAGCAGTGAAAACAGGGCGCGGGGCTACACCTTC
-	-	TRBJ1-4	TRBV20-1	CSARDLGARWEKLFF	TGCAGTGCTAGAGATCTGGGGGCGCGGTGGGAAAAACTGTTTTTT
-	TRBD2	TRBJ2-1	TRBV27	CASYDRLAAYNEQFF	TGTGCCAGCTACGACAGACTAGCGGCGTACAATGAGCAGTTCTTC
-	-	TRBJ1-6	TRBV12-5	CASAGRDNSPLHF	TGTGCTAGTGCGGGACGGGATAACTCACCCCTCCACTTT
-	TRBD1	TRBJ2-2	TRBV6-2/TRBV6-3	CASRFLGTANTGELFF	TGTGCCAGCAGATTCCTTGGGACAGCGAACACCGGGGAGCTGTTTTTT
few	-	TRBJ2-3	TRBV7-9	CASSFSGSTDTQYF	TGTGCCAGCAGCTTCAGTGGGAGCACAGATACGCAGTATTTT
hyperexpanded	TRBD2	TRBJ2-7	TRBV20-1	CSARVAGLAGYEQYF	TGCAGTGCTAGAGTAGCGGGACTAGCGGGCTACGAGCAGTACTTC
-	-	TRBJ1-2	TRBV10-3	CAISEADRNYGYTF	TGTGCCATCAGTGAGGCGGACAGAAACTATGGCTACACCTTC
-	TRBD1	TRBJ2-2	TRBV6-4	CATRQGTGELFF	TGTGCCACCCGACAGGGGACCGGGGAGCTGTTTTTT
few	-	TRBJ2-6	TRBV7-2	CASSLSVSGANVLTF	TGTGCCAGCAGCTTATCTGTCTCTGGGGCCAACGTCCTGACTTTC
-	-	TRBJ2-7	TRBV28	CASSLDNLYEQYF	TGTGCCAGCAGTTTGGACAATCTCTACGAGCAGTACTTC
-	-	TRBJ2-5	TRBV15	CATSRAERYQETQYF	TGTGCCACCAGCAGAGCAGAGCGGTACCAAGAGACCCAGTACTTC
once	-	TRBJ1-1	TRBV6-1	CASNIVGGNTEAFF	TGTGCCAGCAATATCGTAGGGGGAAACACTGAAGCTTTCTTT
-	TRBD1	TRBJ1-6	TRBV20-1	CSARWGTGTGRSPLHF	TGCAGTGCTAGATGGGGGACCGGGACAGGGAGGTCACCCCTCCACTTT
-	TRBD1	TRBJ2-6	TRBV4-2	CASSQQGAGANVLTF	TGTGCCAGCAGCCAACAGGGGGCAGGGGCCAACGTCCTGACTTTC
-	-	TRBJ2-7	TRBV18	CASSRFRDFLYEQYF	TGTGCCAGCTCACGATTTAGGGACTTTCTCTACGAGCAGTACTTC
-	TRBD1	TRBJ2-3	TRBV7-2	CASSPGTGVTDTQYF	TGTGCCAGCAGCCCGGGGACAGGAGTCACAGATACGCAGTATTTT
-	-	TRBJ2-1	TRBV6-4	CAISEGSGNEQFF	TGTGCCATCAGTGAGGGATCGGGGAATGAGCAGTTCTTC
-	TRBD2	TRBJ2-1	TRBV28	CASSFGGRADNEQFF	TGTGCCAGCAGTTTTGGCGGGAGGGCTGACAATGAGCAGTTCTTC
-	TRBD1	TRBJ2-2	TRBV18	CASSPEPLQGRRELFF	TGTGCCAGCTCACCAGAACCATTACAGGGGAGACGGGAGCTGTTTTTT
-	-	TRBJ1-2	TRBV11-2	CASSLDRQAHYGYTF	TGTGCCAGCAGCTTGGATAGACAGGCCCACTATGGCTACACCTTC
-	TRBD2	TRBJ2-3	TRBV5-1	CASSSTGLAADTQYF	TGCGCCAGCAGCTCAACCGGACTAGCTGCAGATACGCAGTATTTT
few	-	TRBJ2-1	TRBV19	CASSITGSNEQFF	TGTGCCAGTAGTATCACAGGGAGTAATGAGCAGTTCTTC
-	-	TRBJ2-5	TRBV9	CASSPSWETQYF	TGTGCCAGCAGCCCTAGCTGGGAGACCCAGTACTTC
few	TRBD1	TRBJ2-3	TRBV30	CAWSSDRGRNASTDTQYF	TGTGCCTGGAGTTCAGACAGGGGGCGTAATGCCAGCACAGATACGCAGTATTTT
-	TRBD2	TRBJ2-7	TRBV6-5	CASSYSRTRGSYEQYF	TGTGCCAGCAGTTATTCGAGGACTAGGGGATCCTACGAGCAGTACTTC
large	TRBD1	TRBJ2-7	TRBV27	CASSLNRDSYEQYF	TGTGCCAGCAGTTTAAATCGGGACAGCTACGAGCAGTACTTC
-	TRBD2	TRBJ2-7	TRBV11-2	CASSFGTIRSEQYF	TGTGCCAGCAGCTTCGGGACTATCCGGTCCGAGCAGTACTTC
-	TRBD1	TRBJ2-1	TRBV7-2	CASSLSGQAYNEQFF	TGTGCCAGCAGCTTGTCGGGACAGGCCTACAATGAGCAGTTCTTC
medium-sized	-	TRBJ1-5	TRBV6-5	CASSFYKYEPQHF	TGTGCCAGCAGTTTTTACAAGTATGAGCCCCAGCATTTT
few	-	TRBJ2-1	TRBV7-9	CASSPLALINEQFF	TGTGCCAGCAGCCCTCTCGCGCTGATCAATGAGCAGTTCTTC
once	-	TRBJ1-1	TRBV2	CASSEIRQYDTEAFF	TGTGCCAGCAGTGAGATAAGACAGTATGACACTGAAGCTTTCTTT
-	TRBD1	TRBJ1-1	TRBV27	CASSPQVDQGARAFF	TGTGCCAGCAGTCCCCAAGTCGACCAGGGGGCGAGAGCTTTCTTT
medium-sized	-	TRBJ1-2	TRBV6-5	CASSYPSGTGGYTF	TGTGCCAGCAGTTACCCCTCAGGGACCGGTGGCTACACCTTC
-	-	TRBJ1-2	TRBV7-9	CASSLEMTGNYGYTF	TGTGCCAGCAGCTTAGAGATGACAGGAAACTATGGCTACACCTTC
-	-	TRBJ2-6	TRBV27	CASSLSSGSGANVLTF	TGTGCCAGCAGTTTATCATCTGGCTCTGGGGCCAACGTCCTGACTTTC
-	TRBD1	TRBJ2-2	TRBV20-1	CSAQGTANTGELFF	TGCAGTGCCCAGGGGACAGCCAACACCGGGGAGCTGTTTTTT
-	TRBD2	TRBJ2-3	TRBV20-1	CSAPREAGGTTDTQYF	TGCAGTGCTCCAAGGGAGGCGGGGGGGACCACAGATACGCAGTATTTT
-	-	TRBJ2-5	TRBV11-1	CASSPQRGWETQYF	TGTGCCAGCAGCCCGCAAAGGGGATGGGAGACCCAGTACTTC
-	-	TRBJ1-2	TRBV6-2/TRBV6-3	CASRPTGFYGYTF	TGTGCCAGCAGGCCCACTGGGTTCTATGGCTACACCTTC
-	-	TRBJ1-3	TRBV12-3/TRBV12-4	CASSWVGSYSGNTIYF	TGTGCCAGCAGTTGGGTGGGCAGTTACTCTGGAAACACCATATATTTT
few	-	TRBJ2-7	TRBV15	CATSRGGRGPYEQYF	TGTGCCACCAGCAGGGGTGGCAGGGGACCCTACGAGCAGTACTTC
-	-	TRBJ2-3	TRBV20-1	CSAMAKFTDTQYF	TGCAGTGCTATGGCAAAATTCACAGATACGCAGTATTTT
-	-	TRBJ2-7	TRBV12-3/TRBV12-4	CASSLGLYEQYF	TGTGCCAGCAGTTTAGGGCTTTACGAGCAGTACTTC